This T cell receptor (beta chain) was recorded in a study of blood T cells in healthy people across ages. Study summary: About one barcoded beta molecule was captured per two T cells (by template switching).

The germline CDR1 and CDR2 sequences are SQVTM and ANQGSEA. V was pared by 2 bases and J by 2 bases, with 7 bases of the junction left unmatched. CDR3 length: 16 amino acids. Next came a second PCR, run for about 6 to 12 cycles, which used a sample-barcoded 5' primer along with a J-beta primer mix. Researchers report that a template-switch adaptor with 12 random nucleotides tagged each cDNA molecule. TCRdb analysed the 5' RACE reads with MiXCR anew, one entry per CDR3 protein. Of about 830,000 distinct CDR3 sequences listed, 58% are singletons. Healthy individuals of Caucasian origin from Russia, aged roughly 6 to 100, served as donors.

The gene calls are TRBV29-1 and TRBJ2-1; the match to TRBD2 covers 9 bases. The clonotype comes from a man aged 30 to 39 in good health. Sequenced sample: blood. DNA for the CDR3: TGCAGCGTTGAAAAAACGGCGGGGGGGCCCTACAATGAGCAGTTCTTC. Its protein is CSVEKTAGGPYNEQFF.